Here is one T cell receptor (beta chain) with its context. What it binds is unknown. The PCR ran on 60 Vbeta and 13 Jbeta primers. Per the authors' pipeline: In a later analysis, of about 80 million unique beta chains, about 11 million appeared in at least two donors. TCRdb keeps only in-frame clones here, not all; method: immunoSEQ multiplex PCR. V and J calls and clone size are given by that table; D and trimming were obtained from the DNA. The top ten clones hold 3% to 4% of a sample with some 150,000 clones, about three quarters of them seen once. This sample is drawn from a study of cytomegalovirus exposure and HLA in healthy donors. Study at large: Assignment to the Caucasian-associated ancestry cluster applied to around 80% of the approximately 420 genotyped donors.

Germline CDR1 and CDR2: MNHEY and SMNVEV (reference sequence). The CDR3 spans 14 residues. V shed 2 bases, J shed 6 bases, and the junction held 4 bases outside the gene matches. Study outcomes and limitations: Indistinguishability led to the exclusion of some V segments, TRBV6-2 and TRBV6-3 included. A likely sequencing artifact accounted for one observed cluster of highly shared sequence variants.

Sequencing was done on a sample of PBMCs. The V gene is TRBV27, the J gene TRBJ2-3, with 8 bases identical to TRBD2. The sequence was obtained from a woman in her 40s in good health and CMV-seronegative. The CDR3 is CASSLREGRDTQYF. CDR3 sequence (DNA): TGTGCCAGCAGTTTACGGGAGGGCCGCGATACGCAGTATTTT.